This T cell receptor beta chain was observed in a study of CD8+ T cells in alopecia areata (dated by TCRdb to 2016 to 2018). About the investigation overall: The treated patients took part in an open-label pilot trial in which moderate-to-severe alopecia areata was treated with oral tofacitinib at 5 to 10 mg twice daily. RNA was extracted with the PAXgene miRNA kit for fixed scalp, the miRNeasy kit for PBMCs, and the RNeasy kit for mouse skin. Scalp clonality was compared among normal scalp (n=4), patchy alopecia areata scalp (n=8), and alopecia totalis/universalis scalp (n=8). The study used high-throughput TCRbeta sequencing to examine T cell clonal expansion in alopecia areata, in both the C3H/HeJ mouse model and human patients. Biopsies were taken from tofacitinib-treated patients at baseline and again at 4 and 24 weeks into treatment, and several of those patients also had a later scalp biopsy. TCRbeta CDR3 regions were amplified by immunoSEQ multiplex PCR using 35 Vbeta forward and 13 Jbeta reverse primers. Scalp tissue and sorted CD4+ and CD8+ peripheral blood T cells from patchy and totalis/universalis alopecia areata patients and from healthy controls were covered by human TCRbeta sequencing. Patients stayed on tofacitinib for 6 to 18 months and then had 6 months of follow-up off drug so that delayed response and recurrence could be assessed.

The time point label, read with the paper, signifies: baseline before oral tofacitinib. Lesional scalp punch biopsies and peripheral blood were obtained from alopecia areata patients. PBMCs were separated by density centrifugation and stained for CD3, CD4 and CD8, after which CD4+ and CD8+ T cells were sorted on a FACSAria. This clone showed up just a few times. No antigen is known for it. The record has no base qualities; no much larger clone is one base away. Libraries were prepared through the immunoSEQ multiplex PCR assay. RNA was extracted from all samples and reverse transcribed into cDNA, which served as template for TCR sequencing. First-strand cDNA was synthesized with SuperScript III using a 2:1 mix of oligo-dT and random hexamers. A synthetic immune receptor repertoire was used to assess amplification bias, and residual bias was removed computationally. The paper's data handling went like this. Raw reads were preprocessed to remove errors, and CDR3 was defined according to IMGT conventions as the region from the conserved cysteine to phenylalanine. Clonality was calculated as 1 minus Shannon entropy normalized by log2 of the number of productive unique TCRs. Scalp TCRbeta sequences were cross-referenced with sorted blood CD4 and CD8 repertoires so that the CD4 or CD8 identity of scalp clones could be inferred. The immuneACCESS repertoire file appears here via TCRdb, limited to in-frame rearrangements. These files lack a portion of the clones; in checked studies, under half of the deficit traces to unresolved V genes, and the cause of the others is not known. For V, J and clone size, that table is used; D and trimming come from the DNA. The sample table lists over 100,000 clones, 45% to 50% of them with a count of one. The ten largest account for around 20% of the sample.

General findings and caveats noted by the study authors: Lesional scalp, especially in alopecia totalis/universalis, showed higher clonality and more expanded CD8+ clones than normal scalp, suggesting antigenic drive. Scalp TCR repertoire analysis is complicated because resident alphabeta T cells in normal human skin are also sequenced, whereas mouse skin is dominated by gammadelta T cells. Shared TCR sequences between patients were less evident than in mice, which may be partly attributable to HLA diversity in the patient population.

The germline V gene sets CDR1 to SGHDN and CDR2 to FVKESK. Inclusive of the bounding cysteine and phenylalanine, the CDR3 is 12 residues long. Only CDR3 DNA is held: 36 bases, read in frame from base 1. Cut back by 3 bases and 10 bases, the V and J ends lie 12 bases apart. The sequence joins TRBV14 to TRBJ1-1; the D gene assignment is ambiguous. The sequence was collected from a human donor with alopecia areata. Sequenced here: CD8+ T cells sorted from blood, sampled at week 0. The CDR3 in this case is CASSQVSHGAFF. The nucleotides read TGTGCCAGCAGCCAGGTTTCCCACGGAGCTTTCTTT.